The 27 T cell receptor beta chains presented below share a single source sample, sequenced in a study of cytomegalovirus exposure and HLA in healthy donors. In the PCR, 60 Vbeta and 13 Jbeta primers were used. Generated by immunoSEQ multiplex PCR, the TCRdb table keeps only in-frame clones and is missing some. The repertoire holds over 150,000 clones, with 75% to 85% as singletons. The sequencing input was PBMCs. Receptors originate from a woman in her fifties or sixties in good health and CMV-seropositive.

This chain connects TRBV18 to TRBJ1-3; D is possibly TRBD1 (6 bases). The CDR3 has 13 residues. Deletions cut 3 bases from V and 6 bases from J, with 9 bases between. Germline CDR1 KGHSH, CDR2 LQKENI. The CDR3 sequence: CASSPGQLNTIYF. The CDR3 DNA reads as TGTGCCAGCTCACCGGGACAATTAAACACCATATATTTT.

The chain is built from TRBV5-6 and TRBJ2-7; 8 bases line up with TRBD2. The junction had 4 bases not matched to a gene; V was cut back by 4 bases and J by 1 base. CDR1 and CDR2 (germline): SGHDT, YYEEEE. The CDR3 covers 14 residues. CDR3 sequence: CASSRLAGSYEQYF. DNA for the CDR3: TGTGCCAGCAGCCGGCTAGCGGGTTCCTACGAGCAGTACTTC.

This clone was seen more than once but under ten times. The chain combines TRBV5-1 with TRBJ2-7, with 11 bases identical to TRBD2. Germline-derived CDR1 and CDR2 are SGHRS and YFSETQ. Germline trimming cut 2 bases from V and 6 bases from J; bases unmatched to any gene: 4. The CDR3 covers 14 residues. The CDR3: CASSLLSGGAEQYF. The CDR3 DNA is TGCGCCAGCAGCTTACTTAGCGGGGGGGCCGAGCAGTACTTC. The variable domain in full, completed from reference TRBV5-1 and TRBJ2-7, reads KAGVTQTPRYLIKTRGQQVTLSCSPISGHRSVSWYQQTPGQGLQFLFEYFSETQRNKGNFPGRFSGRQFSNSRSEMNVSTLELGDSALYLCASSLLSGGAEQYFGPGTRLTVT.

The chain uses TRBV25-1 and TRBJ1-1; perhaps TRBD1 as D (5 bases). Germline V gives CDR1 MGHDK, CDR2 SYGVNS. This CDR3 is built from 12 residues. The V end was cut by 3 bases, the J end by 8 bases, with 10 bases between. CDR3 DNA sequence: TGTGCCAGCAGTGAGGACATCCGCGAAGCTTTCTTT. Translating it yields CASSEDIREAFF.

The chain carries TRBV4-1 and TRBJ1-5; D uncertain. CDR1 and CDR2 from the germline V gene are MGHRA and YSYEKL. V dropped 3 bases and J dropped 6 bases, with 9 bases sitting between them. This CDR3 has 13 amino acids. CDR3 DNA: TGCGCCAGCAGCCAGCGGAGCCGTCAGCCCCAGCATTTT. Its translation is CASSQRSRQPQHF.

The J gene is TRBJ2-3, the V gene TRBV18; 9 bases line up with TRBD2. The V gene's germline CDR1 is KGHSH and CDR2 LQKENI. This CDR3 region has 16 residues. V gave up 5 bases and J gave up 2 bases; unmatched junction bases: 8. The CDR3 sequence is CASSATAGGYTDTQYF. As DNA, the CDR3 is TGTGCCAGCTCAGCGACAGCGGGAGGCTACACAGATACGCAGTATTTT.

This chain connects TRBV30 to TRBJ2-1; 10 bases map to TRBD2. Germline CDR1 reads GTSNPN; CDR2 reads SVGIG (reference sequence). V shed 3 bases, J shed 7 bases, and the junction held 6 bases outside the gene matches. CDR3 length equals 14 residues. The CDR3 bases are TGTGCCTGGAGGACTAGCGGGCAGCGGAATGAGCAGTTCTTC. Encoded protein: CAWRTSGQRNEQFF.

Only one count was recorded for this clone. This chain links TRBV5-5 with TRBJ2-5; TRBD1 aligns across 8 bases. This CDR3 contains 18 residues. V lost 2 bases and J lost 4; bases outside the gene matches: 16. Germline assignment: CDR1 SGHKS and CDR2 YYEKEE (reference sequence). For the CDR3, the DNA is TGTGCCAGCAGCTTCAGGCCTGTTGGGCAGGGGGCAGGAGAGACCCAGTACTTC. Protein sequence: CASSFRPVGQGAGETQYF.

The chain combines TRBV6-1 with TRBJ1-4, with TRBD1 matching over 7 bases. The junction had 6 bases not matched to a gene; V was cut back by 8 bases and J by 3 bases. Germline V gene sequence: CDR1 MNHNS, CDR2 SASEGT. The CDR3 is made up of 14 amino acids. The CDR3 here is CASGRTGSNEKLFF. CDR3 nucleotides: TGTGCCAGCGGCCGGACAGGTTCTAATGAAAAACTGTTTTTT.

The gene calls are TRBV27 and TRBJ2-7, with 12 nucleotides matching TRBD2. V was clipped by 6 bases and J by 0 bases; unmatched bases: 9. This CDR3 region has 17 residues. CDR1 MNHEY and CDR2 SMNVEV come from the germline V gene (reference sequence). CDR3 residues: CASSSRTSGISSYEQYF. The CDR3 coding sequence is TGTGCCAGCAGCAGTAGGACTAGCGGGATTAGCTCCTACGAGCAGTACTTC.

CDR3 nucleotide sequence: TGTGCCAGCAGGTTCCAGGGGGGTCCTAATGAGCAGTTCTTC. Its protein product is CASRFQGGPNEQFF. This chain joins TRBV6-5 and TRBJ2-1, with D possibly being TRBD1 (7 bases). The ends were cut back, 6 bases at V and 7 bases at J, with 16 bases in the middle. Germline lookup yields CDR1 MNHEY and CDR2 SVGAGI. The CDR3 is 14 amino acids.

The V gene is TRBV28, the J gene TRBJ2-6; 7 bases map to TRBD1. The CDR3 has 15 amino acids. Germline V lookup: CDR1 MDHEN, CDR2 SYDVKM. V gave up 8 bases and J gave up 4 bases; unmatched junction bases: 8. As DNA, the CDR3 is TGTGCCAGCGCATCAGGGGGATCCGGGGCCAACGTCCTGACTTTC. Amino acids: CASASGGSGANVLTF.

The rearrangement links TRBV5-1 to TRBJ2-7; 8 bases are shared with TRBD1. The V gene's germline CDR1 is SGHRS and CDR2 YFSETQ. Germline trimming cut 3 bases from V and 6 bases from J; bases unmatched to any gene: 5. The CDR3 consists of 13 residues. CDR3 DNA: TGCGCCAGCAGCTGGGACAGGTCCCGCGAGCAGTACTTC. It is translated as CASSWDRSREQYF.

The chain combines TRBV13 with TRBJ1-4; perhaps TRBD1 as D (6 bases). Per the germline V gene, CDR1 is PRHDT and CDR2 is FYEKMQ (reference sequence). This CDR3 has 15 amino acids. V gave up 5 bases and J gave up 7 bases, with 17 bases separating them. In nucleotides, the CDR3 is TGTGCCAGCAGCACAAGAAGGGGGTGGACTGAAAAACTGTTTTTT. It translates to CASSTRRGWTEKLFF.

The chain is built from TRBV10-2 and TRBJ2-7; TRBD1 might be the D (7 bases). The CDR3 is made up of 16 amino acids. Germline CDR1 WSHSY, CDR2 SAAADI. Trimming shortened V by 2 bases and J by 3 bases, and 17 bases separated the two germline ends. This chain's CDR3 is CASSEMGQLEGYEQYF. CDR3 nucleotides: TGCGCCAGCAGTGAGATGGGACAGTTGGAGGGCTACGAGCAGTACTTC.

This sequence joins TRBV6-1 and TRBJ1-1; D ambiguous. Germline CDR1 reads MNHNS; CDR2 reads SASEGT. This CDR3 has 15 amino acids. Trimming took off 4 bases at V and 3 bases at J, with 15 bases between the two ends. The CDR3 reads CASSARRRADTEAFF. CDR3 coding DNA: TGTGCCAGCAGTGCGCGGAGGCGGGCGGACACTGAAGCTTTCTTT.

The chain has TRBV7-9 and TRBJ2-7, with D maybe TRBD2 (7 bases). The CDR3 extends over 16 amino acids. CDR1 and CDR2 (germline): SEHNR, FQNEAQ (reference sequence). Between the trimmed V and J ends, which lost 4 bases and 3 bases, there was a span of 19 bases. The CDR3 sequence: CASSSNIQGGYYEQYF. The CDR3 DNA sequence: TGTGCCAGCAGCTCCAACATACAGGGAGGGTACTACGAGCAGTACTTC.

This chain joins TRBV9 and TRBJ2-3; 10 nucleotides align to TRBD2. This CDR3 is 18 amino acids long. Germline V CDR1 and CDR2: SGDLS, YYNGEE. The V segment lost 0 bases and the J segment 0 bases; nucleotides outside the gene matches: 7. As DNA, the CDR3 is TGTGCCAGCAGCGTAGCAGCGGGGGGGTCCGCTAGCACAGATACGCAGTATTTT. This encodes CASSVAAGGSASTDTQYF.

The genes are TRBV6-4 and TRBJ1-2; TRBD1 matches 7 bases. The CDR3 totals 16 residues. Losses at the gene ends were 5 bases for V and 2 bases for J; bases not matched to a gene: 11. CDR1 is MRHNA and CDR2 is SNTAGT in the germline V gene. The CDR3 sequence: CASSPKTRQGNYGYTF. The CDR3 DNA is TGTGCCAGCAGTCCCAAAACCCGACAGGGAAACTATGGCTACACCTTC.

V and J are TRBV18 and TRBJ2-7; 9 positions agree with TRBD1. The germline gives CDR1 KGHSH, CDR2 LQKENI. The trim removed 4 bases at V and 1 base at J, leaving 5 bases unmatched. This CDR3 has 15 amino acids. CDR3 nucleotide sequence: TGTGCCAGCTCACGACGGACAGGGGCTTCCTACGAGCAGTACTTC. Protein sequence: CASSRRTGASYEQYF.

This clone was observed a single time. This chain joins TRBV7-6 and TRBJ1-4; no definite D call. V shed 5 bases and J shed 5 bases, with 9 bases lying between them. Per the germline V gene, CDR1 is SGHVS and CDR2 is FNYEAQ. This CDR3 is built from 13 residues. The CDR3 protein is CASSLGHNEKLFF. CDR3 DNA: TGTGCCAGCAGCCTGGGCCACAATGAAAAACTGTTTTTT.

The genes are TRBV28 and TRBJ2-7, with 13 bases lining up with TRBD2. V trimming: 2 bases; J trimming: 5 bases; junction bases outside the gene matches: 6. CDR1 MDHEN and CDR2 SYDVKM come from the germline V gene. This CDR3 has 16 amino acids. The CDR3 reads CASSLLGLAGDDEQYF. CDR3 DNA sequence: TGTGCCAGCAGTTTACTAGGACTAGCGGGAGATGACGAGCAGTACTTC.

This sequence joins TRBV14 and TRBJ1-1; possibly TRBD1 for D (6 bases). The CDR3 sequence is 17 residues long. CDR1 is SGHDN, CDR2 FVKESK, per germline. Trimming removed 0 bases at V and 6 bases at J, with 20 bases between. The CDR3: CASSQEIGGFEGAEAFF. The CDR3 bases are TGTGCCAGCAGCCAAGAAATAGGGGGTTTCGAGGGAGCTGAAGCTTTCTTT.

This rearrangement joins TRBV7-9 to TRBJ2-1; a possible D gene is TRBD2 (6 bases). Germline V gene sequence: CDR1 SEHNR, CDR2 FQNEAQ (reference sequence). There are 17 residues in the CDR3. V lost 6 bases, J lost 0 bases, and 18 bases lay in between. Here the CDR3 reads CASRSVGLESSYNEQFF. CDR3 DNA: TGTGCCAGCAGATCCGTGGGACTGGAGAGCTCCTACAATGAGCAGTTCTTC.

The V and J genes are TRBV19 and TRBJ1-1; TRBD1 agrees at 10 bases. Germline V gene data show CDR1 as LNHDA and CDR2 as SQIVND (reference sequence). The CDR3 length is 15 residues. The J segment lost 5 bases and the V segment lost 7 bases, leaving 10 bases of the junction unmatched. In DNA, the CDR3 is TGTGCCAGTATTCTGACAGGGGGCGAGGGGACTGAAGCTTTCTTT. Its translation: CASILTGGEGTEAFF.

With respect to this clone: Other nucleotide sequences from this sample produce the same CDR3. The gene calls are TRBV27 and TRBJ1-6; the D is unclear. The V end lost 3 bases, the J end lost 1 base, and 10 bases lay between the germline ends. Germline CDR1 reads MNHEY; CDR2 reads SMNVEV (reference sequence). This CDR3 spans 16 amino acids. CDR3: CASSFFRVSYNSPLHF. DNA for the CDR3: TGTGCCAGCAGTTTCTTCCGGGTTTCCTATAATTCACCCCTCCACTTT.

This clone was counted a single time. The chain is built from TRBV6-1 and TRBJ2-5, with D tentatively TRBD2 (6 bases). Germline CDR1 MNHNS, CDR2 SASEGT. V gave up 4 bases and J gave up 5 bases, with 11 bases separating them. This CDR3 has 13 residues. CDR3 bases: TGTGCCAGCAGTGGCGGGGCGCAGGAGACCCAGTACTTC. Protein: CASSGGAQETQYF.